This record looks at one TCR beta chain sequence and its context. Random hexamers served to reverse transcribe roughly 0.45 to 1 ug RNA. MiXCR, applied by TCRdb to the immunoSEQ multiplex PCR reads, yields one record per CDR3 protein. The data show 110,000 or so distinct CDR3 sequences, nearly 95% seen once. These data belong to a study of CD8 T cells in Susac syndrome. The CDR3 consists of 13 residues. V was trimmed by 1 base and J by 5 bases, leaving 8 bases between them. Germline lookup yields CDR1 LGHNA and CDR2 YSLEER. The sample was CD4+ T cells from PBMCs. The rearrangement joins TRBV4-3 to TRBJ1-2; D unresolved. The clonotype was recovered from a human donor in good health. The CDR3 DNA sequence: TGCGCCAGCAGCCAAGTTGGACTTTATGGCTACACCTTC. Translation gives CASSQVGLYGYTF.